Sequencing of this T cell receptor beta chain was carried out in a study of cytotoxic CD8 clonotypes in ibrutinib-treated CLL. Across the whole study: Averaging across samples gave approximately 250,000 productive templates and tens of thousands of productive rearrangements.

The CDR3 is 13 amino acids. Germline lookup yields CDR1 SGHRS and CDR2 YFSETQ. With 1 base clipped from V and 3 bases from J, the junction kept 0 bases outside the gene matches. Study outcomes and limitations: Having risen at ibrutinib response, clonality had fallen back toward baseline by progression. Progressing patients had sampling times that differed from those of sustained-remission patients.

Approximately 1.9 micrograms of genomic DNA came from cryopreserved PBMCs for TCR beta libraries. With respect to this clone: Its specificity is not known.

Clones were sequenced by immunoSEQ multiplex PCR, and TCRdb holds only the in-frame ones, with some missing. Found here are tens of thousands of clones, around 53% of them singletons; the top ten hold around a third. This receptor was identified in a human donor with chronic lymphocytic leukemia. The sequencing here drew on PBMCs, taken after 12 months of ibrutinib treatment. The V call is TRBV5-1, the J call TRBJ2-5; 7 nucleotides align to TRBD1. CDR3 nucleotides: TGCGCCAGCAGCTTGACAGGGGAAGAGACCCAGTACTTC. Its protein product is CASSLTGEETQYF.